This T cell receptor (beta chain) appears in the sequencing data of a study of cytomegalovirus exposure and HLA in healthy donors. Study outcomes and limitations: Most likely, a cluster of highly shared sequence variants arose as a sequencing artifact. Listed as cytomegalovirus-associated were 150 or so TCR beta chains. Several V segments, TRBV6-2 and TRBV6-3 among them, could not be told apart and were dropped.

Notes on this clone: The antigen remains undetermined.

J was trimmed by 4 bases and V by 2 bases; bases with no gene match: 1. Germline loops: CDR1 SGHVS, CDR2 FQNEAQ. The CDR3 length is 13 residues. In nominal health when sampled, donors likely had unrecorded immune exposures nonetheless. It was with 60 Vbeta and 13 Jbeta primers that the PCR ran. Profiling relied on immunoSEQ multiplex PCR, and the TCRdb table lists in-frame clones only, not all of them. The sample holds a few hundred thousand clones, around 88% seen once. This clonotype was sampled from a woman between 18 and 29 years old in good health and CMV-seronegative. Sequenced: PBMCs. The J gene is TRBJ1-1, the V gene TRBV7-8, with TRBD1 identical over 7 bases. The CDR3 nucleotides read TGTGCCAGCAGCTTATCAGGGGGCACTGAAGCTTTCTTT. This translates into CASSLSGGTEAFF.